This T cell receptor beta chain was obtained from a study of shared clonotypes between healthy human individuals. CD4+ cells were split into CD45RA+ naive and CD45RA-negative memory subsets. The protocol was immunoSEQ multiplex PCR, while the TCRdb copy is restricted to in-frame clones and leaves out a portion. The sample lists 980,000 or so clones, roughly 72% occurring once. The sequencing input was memory CD4+ T cells sorted from blood. The subset: CD45RA-negative fraction. The TCR was taken from a man aged 18 to 30 in good health.

Here the CDR3 reads CASSRTTSYNEQFF. CDR3 DNA: TGTGCCAGCAGTCGGACTACCTCCTACAATGAGCAGTTCTTC. The chain is built from TRBV6-1 and TRBJ2-1, with TRBD2 as a possible D gene (6 bases). This CDR3 has 14 amino acids. The germline V gene has CDR1 MNHNS and CDR2 SASEGT. The V end was cut by 5 bases, the J end by 0 bases, with 8 bases between.